This TCR beta chain was observed in a study of long-term antiretroviral therapy in people with HIV. Two or more post-ART PBMC samples, plus at least one pre-ART sample, were available for each donor. Every specimen provided 1-10 million cryopreserved PBMC before DNA extraction took place. It was version v3.0 of the immunoSEQ assay that was run at survey level. TCRdb's copy holds only in-frame clones and misses some; the assay was immunoSEQ multiplex PCR. The table lists 20,000 to 25,000 clones, approximately 90% of them singletons. This clone was detected only a few times. Its specificity is not known. Whole-study results and caveats: Gathering of blood took place between the mid-2000s and the late 2010s, possibly under older ART regimens.

Sequenced material: unsorted PBMCs, taken 0.6 years after starting antiretroviral therapy. The origin of this receptor is a man in his sixties with HIV.

CDR3 sequence: CATGDPIMNTEAFF. The CDR3 DNA is TGTGCCACCGGGGACCCGATCATGAACACTGAAGCTTTCTTT. V is TRBV15 and J is TRBJ1-1; perhaps TRBD1 as D (5 bases). Germline loops: CDR1 LNHNV, CDR2 YYDKDF (reference sequence). Between the trimmed V and J ends, which lost 8 bases and 0 bases, there was a span of 13 bases. This CDR3 has 14 amino acids.